Described below is a single TCR beta chain sequence and its context. In the source study's methods: The authors estimated nucleated cell counts from reference gene primer amplification. Clones were read by immunoSEQ multiplex PCR, and TCRdb kept only the in-frame ones, dropping some. V and J calls and clone size are copied from that table; D and trimming were computed from the DNA. The repertoire holds over 150,000 clones, with 75% to 85% as singletons. The data stem from a study of blood T cell repertoires in COVID-19. Membership in each cohort depended on participant-reported clinical history. Trimming took 8 bases from V and 7 from J, leaving 15 bases between them. Per germline, CDR1 MDHEN and CDR2 SYDVKM. This CDR3 contains 13 residues.

Material for sequencing was PBMCs or T cells enriched from blood (not recorded which). The gene calls are TRBV28 and TRBJ1-5; weak D call: TRBD1 (6 bases). This TCR derives from a man aged 40-49 years who had recovered from COVID-19. The CDR3 here is CASLTATGQPQHF. CDR3 coding DNA: TGTGCCAGCCTAACGGCGACAGGCCAGCCCCAGCATTTT.